Shown below are 5 T cell receptor beta chains from a single sample sequenced in a study of graft-versus-host responses after intestinal transplantation. Sequencing was performed with immunoSEQ multiplex PCR; in TCRdb, only in-frame clones are kept and a portion is missing. This table holds under 150,000 clones, more than 90% found once. Their antigens are not known. Source: unstimulated CD4+ T cells sorted from spleen or lymph node cells, taken before intestinal transplant. The origin of the receptors is a human donor who received an intestinal transplant.

The chain couples TRBV6-6 to TRBJ1-2; TRBD1 matches at 12 bases. The V segment lost 6 bases and the J segment 4 bases; nucleotides outside the gene matches: 6. The CDR3 spans 15 residues. Germline-derived CDR1 and CDR2 are MNHNY and SVGAGI (reference sequence). The CDR3 loop reads CASRGTGGDFYGYTF. CDR3 nucleotides: TGTGCCAGCAGGGGGACAGGGGGCGATTTCTATGGCTACACCTTC.

The chain combines TRBV6-5 with TRBJ1-1; possibly TRBD1 for D (5 bases). There are 13 residues in the CDR3. The germline V gene has CDR1 MNHEY and CDR2 SVGAGI. Trimming pared 5 bases from V and 1 base from J, leaving 8 bases between. CDR3 sequence (DNA): TGTGCCAGCAGTGAGGGGCAGAACACTGAAGCTTTCTTT. Translation gives CASSEGQNTEAFF.

This clone was seen once. This chain joins TRBV5-6 and TRBJ1-1; a weak D match, TRBD1 (6 bases). Trimming took 4 bases from V and 5 from J, leaving 15 bases between them. CDR1 is SGHDT and CDR2 is YYEEEE in the germline V gene. The CDR3 totals 14 residues. The CDR3: CASSLRGARTEAFF. The CDR3 DNA is TGTGCCAGCAGCCTGAGGGGGGCGCGAACTGAAGCTTTCTTT.

This clone was seen just once. This sequence joins TRBV11-3 and TRBJ2-5, with 11 bases that match TRBD2. Trimming at V came to 0 bases and at J to 0 bases, leaving 0 bases not matched to a gene. There are 16 residues in the CDR3. Germline values: CDR1 SGHNT, CDR2 YENEEA. CDR3 nucleotide sequence: TGTGCCAGCAGCTTAGAACTAGCGGGGGACCAAGAGACCCAGTACTTC. As protein: CASSLELAGDQETQYF.

This clone was seen only once. The V and J genes are TRBV11-3 and TRBJ2-5; no clear D gene. Germline lookup yields CDR1 SGHNT and CDR2 YENEEA. Trimming pared 1 base from V and 2 bases from J, leaving 8 bases between. The CDR3 loop spans 14 amino acids. CDR3 coding DNA: TGTGCCAGCAGCTTAGCGACTTTTCAAGAGACCCAGTACTTC. It is translated as CASSLATFQETQYF.